These 5 T cell receptor beta chains came from one sample sequenced in a study of naive and memory T cell subsets. Four PCR rounds used nested alpha and beta constant region primers plus the SP2 primer. TCRdb reprocessed the 5' RACE reads via MiXCR and lists one record per CDR3 protein. The sample has tens of thousands of distinct CDR3 sequences; more than 7.5% are singletons. The library had UMIs added by 3' ligation of an oligonucleotide to TCR cDNA. The receptors come from a female donor in good health.

In this sample, this clonotype turned up a few times. J is TRBJ1-4 and V is TRBV18; D not certain. The ends were cut back, 1 base at V and 8 bases at J, with 11 bases in the middle. CDR1 is KGHSH and CDR2 is LQKENI in the germline V gene. The CDR3 spans 14 residues. In nucleotides, the CDR3 is TGTGCCAGCTCACCACTCCCCGGAGCCGAAAAACTGTTTTTT. The encoded protein is CASSPLPGAEKLFF.

Ten or more counts support this clonotype. The V call is TRBV20-1, the J call TRBJ2-7, with unresolved D. From germline, CDR1 is DFQATT and CDR2 SNEGSKA (reference sequence). V lost 6 bases and J 3 bases, leaving 9 bases between the germline ends. The CDR3 is 11 residues long. The CDR3 region is CSAVGGYEQYF. As DNA, the CDR3 is TGCAGTGCCGTCGGCGGCTACGAGCAGTACTTC.

This clonotype was picked up many times. The chain combines TRBV18 with TRBJ2-3; D gene uncertain. V dropped 5 bases and J dropped 2 bases, with 14 bases sitting between them. Looked up from germline, CDR1 is KGHSH and CDR2 is LQKENI. CDR3 size: 15 residues. The CDR3 coding sequence is TGTGCCAGCTCATCTCTTACCGCCGTCACAGATACGCAGTATTTT. Its protein product is CASSSLTAVTDTQYF. Supplemented by reference TRBV18 and TRBJ2-3, the full variable domain reads NAGVMQNPRHLVRRRGQEARLRCSPMKGHSHVYWYRQLPEEGLKFMVYLQKENIIDESGMPKERFSAEFPKEGPSILRIQQVVRGDSAAYFCASSSLTAVTDTQYFGPGTRLTVL.

This clonotype has more than one count but fewer than ten. The V gene is TRBV2, the J gene TRBJ2-1; no clear D gene. Trimming took off 7 bases at V and 8 bases at J, with 6 bases between the two ends. Germline values: CDR1 SNHLY, CDR2 FYNNEI. The CDR3 loop spans 10 amino acids. The CDR3 region has the DNA TGTGCCAGCATTGGGCATGAGCAGTTCTTC. Translating gives CASIGHEQFF.

This clonotype came up many times. V gene TRBV20-1 combines with J gene TRBJ1-5, with D possibly matching TRBD1 (6 bases). Germline CDR1 and CDR2: DFQATT and SNEGSKA (reference sequence). Trimming removed 5 bases from V and 5 bases from J, with 19 bases in between. The CDR3 length is 15 residues. The CDR3 sequence is CSAFTRGAGDQPQHF. As DNA, the CDR3 is TGCAGTGCTTTCACTCGGGGGGCTGGGGATCAGCCCCAGCATTTT.